This section outlines one TCR beta chain sequence together with its context. By share, this clonotype ranks as medium-sized (0.01 to 0.1%). Its specific antigen is unknown. Per-base qualities were not stored, and no clone one base away is much larger. This sample is part of a study of early T cells in non-severe SARS-CoV-2 infection (dated by TCRdb to the early 2020s). For the wider study: TCR sequencing used bulk RNA from unsorted whole blood, so alpha and beta chains could not be paired. What the research found in general, with its limitations: VDJdb matching was skewed toward anti-spike CD8 responses, so virus-specific expansions were likely underestimated and private and CD4 specificities were missed.

Libraries were built with 5' RACE. These reads were obtained on a NextSeq 500. Unique molecular identifiers were attached to individual cDNA molecules in the TCR library protocol so that sequencing error and PCR bias could be corrected. Both TCR alpha and beta chains were sequenced, and tight co-correlation was observed between alpha and beta sequence abundances in each sample. The paper's processing steps were these. Decombinator V4 was used to perform V gene, J gene and CDR3 annotation of TCR sequences. TCRs were defined as expanded if a significant change between any two time points was detected under a Poisson model with p below 0.0001. TCR abundances were normalised to the total number of TCRs sequenced per sample and were expressed as counts per million. TRAV1-2 paired with TRAJ12, TRAJ20 or TRAJ33 defined MAIT TCRs, while TRAV10 paired with TRAJ18 defined iNKT TCRs. VDJdb, accessed 1 November 2021, was searched for CMV, EBV and SARS-CoV-2 annotated TCRs, with TCRs annotated for multiple antigens excluded. TCRdb reworked the public reads: Q25 trimming with fastp, MiXCR clone assembly, productive beta chains retained. Rows are unified per CDR3 protein, each entry keeping the most common DNA and genes. The V and J calls follow TCRdb's processing rather than the paper's. The sample table lists more than 20,000 distinct CDR3 sequences, roughly 4% of them with a count of one. In total, the top ten clones hold roughly 1.5% of the sample.

The trim is 4 bases for V and 0 bases for J, with a gap of 9 bases between the germline ends. Via the germline V gene, CDR1 is SQVTM and CDR2 ANQGSEA. The CDR3 runs 13 residues from the cysteine to the phenylalanine. Just CDR3 DNA is preserved here, 39 bases in frame from base 1. A case-control design nested within a healthcare worker cohort in London, UK, was used, with weekly nasopharyngeal swab PCR tests and blood sampling performed. Healthcare workers were recruited between 23 and 31 March 2020, during the week of the UK lockdown, and were followed weekly for up to about 16 weeks. This sequence uses TRBV29-1 and TRBJ1-2; tentative D gene TRBD1, with 5 bases matching. The sample taken for sequencing was whole blood. This clonotype originated in an adult who was a healthcare worker with PCR-confirmed SARS-CoV-2 infection or an uninfected control (not recorded which). CDR3 sequence: CSVVGDPNYGYTF. In nucleotides, the sequence is TGCAGCGTTGTTGGGGACCCTAACTATGGCTACACCTTC. Beyond the CDR3, the reference TRBV29-1 and TRBJ1-2 genes provide the residues; the full variable domain reads: SAVISQKPSRDICQRGTSLTIQCQVDSQVTMMFWYRQQPGQSLTLIATANQGSEATYESGFVIDKFPISRPNLTFSTLTVSNMSPEDSSIYLCSVVGDPNYGYTFGSGTRLTVV.